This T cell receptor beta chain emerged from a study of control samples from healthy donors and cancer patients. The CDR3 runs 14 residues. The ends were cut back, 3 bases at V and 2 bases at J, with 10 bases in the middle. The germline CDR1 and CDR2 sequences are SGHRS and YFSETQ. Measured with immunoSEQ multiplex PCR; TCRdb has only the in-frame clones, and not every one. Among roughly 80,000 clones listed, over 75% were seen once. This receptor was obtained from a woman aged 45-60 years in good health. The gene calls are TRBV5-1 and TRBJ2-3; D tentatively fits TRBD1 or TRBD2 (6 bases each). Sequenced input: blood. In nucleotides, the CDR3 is TGCGCCAGCAGCTGGGGGGCGGCCACAGATACGCAGTATTTT. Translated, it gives CASSWGAATDTQYF.